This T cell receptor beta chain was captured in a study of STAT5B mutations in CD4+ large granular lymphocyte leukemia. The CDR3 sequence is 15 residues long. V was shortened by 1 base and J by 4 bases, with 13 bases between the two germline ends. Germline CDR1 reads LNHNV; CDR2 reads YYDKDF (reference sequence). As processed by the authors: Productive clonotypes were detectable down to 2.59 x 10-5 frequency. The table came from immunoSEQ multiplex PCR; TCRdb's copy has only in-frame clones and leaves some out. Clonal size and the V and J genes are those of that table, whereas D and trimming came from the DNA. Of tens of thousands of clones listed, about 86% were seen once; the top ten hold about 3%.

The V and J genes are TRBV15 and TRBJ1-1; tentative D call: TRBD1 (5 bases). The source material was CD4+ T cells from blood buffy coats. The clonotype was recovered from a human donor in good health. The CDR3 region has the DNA TGTGCCACCAGCAGAGCCCCAGGGCGAAGCACTGAAGCTTTCTTT. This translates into CATSRAPGRSTEAFF.